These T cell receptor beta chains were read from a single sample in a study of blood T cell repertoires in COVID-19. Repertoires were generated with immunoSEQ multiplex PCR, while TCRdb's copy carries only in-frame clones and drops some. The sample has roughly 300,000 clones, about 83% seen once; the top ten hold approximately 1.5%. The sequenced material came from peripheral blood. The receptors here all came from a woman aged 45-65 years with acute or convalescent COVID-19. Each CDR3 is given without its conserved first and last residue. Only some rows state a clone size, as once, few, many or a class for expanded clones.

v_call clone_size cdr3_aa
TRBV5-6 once ASSHDSSSYEQY
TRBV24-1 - ATSDSGQGGFGNTEAF
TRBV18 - ASSLTGDSYEQY
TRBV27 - ASSRREVDEQF
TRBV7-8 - ASRRDRYQETQY
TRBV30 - AWTDSGANVLT
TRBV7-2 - ASSFNQETQY
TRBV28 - ASSYASGRRGNEKLF
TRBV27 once ASSLRVGYGYT
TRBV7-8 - ASSPIGVGTQY
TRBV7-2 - ASSPLNSNTGELF
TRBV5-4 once ASSSVTGTEAF
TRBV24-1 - ATSDFVTGGLNGELF
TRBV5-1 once ASSLVPQGGETQY
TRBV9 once ASSVGLAGAETQY
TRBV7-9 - ASSHSLNTEAF
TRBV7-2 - ASSLRGGGNQPQH
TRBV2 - ASRDRGSHEQY
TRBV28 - ASRRATNEKLF